This is a list of T cell receptor beta chains from one sample in a study of cytomegalovirus exposure and HLA in healthy donors. TCRdb keeps only in-frame clones here, not all; method: immunoSEQ multiplex PCR. The table includes about 98,000 clones, about 70% detected once. The sequenced sample was PBMCs. The receptors derive from a human donor in good health. The conserved cysteine and the conserved F or W are not part of the CDR3 here.

v_gene,CDR3aa
TRBV27,ASRENRVGNEQF
TRBV7-8,ASRQDSLYEQY
TRBV19,ASSELTGGYQPQH
TRBV6-6,ASSIGRARAFAEAF
TRBV6-1,ASSVDITGNTIY
TRBV27,ASSEGDSYEQY
TRBV29-1,SVASLVGGAGELF
TRBV5-6,ASSRRTGGLSDYT
TRBV15,ATSGVTGGAGKNIQY
TRBV7-2,ASSLGGTQDQPQH
TRBV5-1,ASSLGPKRGAF
TRBV5-4,ASSRTSGSYEQY
TRBV2,ASSGQGYDEQF
TRBV5-1,ASGQGAWDSPLH
TRBV6-1,ASAKAGPPYGYT
TRBV5-6,ASSIGQVNTEAF
TRBV30,AWKGVRSLPSGANVLT
TRBV7-9,ASTTGQGSTEAF
TRBV5-4,ASSLAGTSFNIQY
TRBV6-4,ASSAGNTNSPLH
TRBV19,ASSMGGGLAEAF
TRBV7-2,ASSKPKYEQY
TRBV11-2,ASSRISWLGAYNEQF
TRBV5-1,ASSLGQREQF
TRBV19,ASSGREGYNEQF
TRBV18,ASSRGQAGETQY
TRBV9,ASSPRTATGELF
TRBV19,ASSAGLAESSYEQY
TRBV19,ASSIRGNTIY
TRBV11-2,ASSLGSGRSGEQY
TRBV30,AWSRGDRQPQH
TRBV10-3,AISSGQGRETQY
TRBV15,ATSRDMSGDYGYT
TRBV30,AWSIKGGGHNYGYT
TRBV10-3,AISLDRINSPLH
TRBV19,ASSIISGRTEAF
TRBV5-4,ASSLGQDYGYT
TRBV2,ASSGAQPVYEQY
TRBV11-2,ASSPNRRGSYNEQF
TRBV5-4,ASSLGGRAGDTQY
TRBV5-1,ASSSQGNGYT
TRBV2,ASSGGRGVYEQY
TRBV19,ASIITSGGGYGYT
TRBV19,ASSVRVAGASNTGELF
TRBV6-5,ASSYAGTAMNTEAF
TRBV2,ASSGAGRTTEAF
TRBV25-1,ASSLGQGALGYT
TRBV12-5,ASAQRGQESYEQY
TRBV7-9,ASSPTDRSDTEAF
TRBV29-1,SVSLEGGAHGYT